The rows below give T cell receptor beta chains drawn from one sample of a study of CD8+ T cells in alopecia areata. Method: immunoSEQ multiplex PCR; TCRdb's copy keeps in-frame clones and lacks some. The table records roughly 150,000 clones, approximately 56% of them present only once. The sample was CD8+ T cells sorted from blood. The receptors come from a human donor in good health. CDR3s leave out the opening cysteine and the closing phenylalanine or tryptophan. Expanded clones get a size class; other rows say once, few or many, or leave the size out.

clone_size j_call v_call cdr3_aa
NA TRBJ2-3 TRBV7-8 ASSPSGTDTQY
few TRBJ2-3 TRBV7-9 ASSLGAGEVGTQY
NA TRBJ2-5 TRBV11-2 ASSFSGFLAGEETQY
NA TRBJ2-7 TRBV5-4 ASSTTGGAYEQY
NA TRBJ1-2 TRBV4-1 ASSHAPGTDDGYT
NA TRBJ2-1 TRBV13 ASSYTETNEQF
NA TRBJ2-1 TRBV4-2 ASSAGLAGAVEQF
NA TRBJ1-3 TRBV29-1 SAEGAEGNTIY
NA TRBJ2-7 TRBV18 ASSPREKIYEQY
NA TRBJ1-2 TRBV25-1 ASSLGSSDGYT
NA TRBJ1-4 TRBV7-2 ASSFSGPPNEKLF
few TRBJ2-3 TRBV1 TSSQDPLDLTQY
NA TRBJ2-1 TRBV29-1 SPYSYNEQF
NA TRBJ2-1 TRBV4-1 ASSQAVNAYNEQF